Following are 5 T cell receptor beta chains from one sample sequenced in a study of CD8 T cells in ankylosing spondylitis. TCRdb recomputed calls from the 5' RACE reads with MiXCR, one row per CDR3 protein. The sample holds roughly 700,000 distinct CDR3 sequences; about 20% are singletons and the top ten take about 19%. General observations from the study: Several highly homologous variants made up a TCR beta motif, and this motif appeared characteristic of ankylosing spondylitis blood.

Which antigens these TCRs recognize remains unknown. Sequenced: blood, either unsorted or a sorted T cell fraction (not recorded which). Source of these receptors: a male donor with ankylosing spondylitis.

The chain is built from TRBV4-1 and TRBJ2-3, with D possibly being TRBD1 or TRBD2 (5 bases each). The V gene's germline CDR1 is MGHRA and CDR2 YSYEKL. V was pared by 3 bases and J by 5 bases, with 18 bases between. The CDR3 covers 16 residues. The CDR3 sequence is CASSQGVGAPGDTQYF. The CDR3 DNA is TGCGCCAGCAGCCAGGGGGTCGGGGCGCCGGGAGATACGCAGTATTTT.

The rearrangement links TRBV20-1 to TRBJ2-2, with TRBD2 matching 9 bases. CDR3 length: 14 amino acids. Germline CDR1 DFQATT, CDR2 SNEGSKA (reference sequence). V gave up 5 bases and J gave up 3 bases; unmatched junction bases: 4. Here the CDR3 DNA reads TGCAGTGCTGGGAGACTAGCGGACACCGGGGAGCTGTTTTTT. Its protein is CSAGRLADTGELFF.

The sample holds one count of this clonotype. J is TRBJ2-3 and V is TRBV7-9; 7 bases fit TRBD1. The CDR3 has 16 amino acids. The V and J ends lost 5 bases and 1 base, in that order; junction bases with no gene match: 9. Per germline, CDR1 SEHNR and CDR2 FQNEAQ (reference sequence). CDR3 amino acids: CASSLKGTAGTDTQYF. The CDR3 bases are TGTGCCAGCAGCCTTAAGGGGACAGCCGGCACAGATACGCAGTATTTT.

The rearrangement links TRBV14 to TRBJ2-7, with a possible D match to TRBD1 (6 bases). Germline loops: CDR1 SGHDN, CDR2 FVKESK. CDR3 length equals 19 residues. V was clipped by 0 bases and J by 4 bases, with 25 bases between them. The CDR3 region is CASSQDIGQSSTRRYEQYF. In DNA, the CDR3 is TGTGCCAGCAGCCAAGATATCGGACAGTCCTCCACAAGACGGTACGAGCAGTACTTC.

This clonotype showed up just a few times. V is TRBV29-1 and J is TRBJ2-7; D is possibly TRBD1 (5 bases). Germline V CDR1 and CDR2: SQVTM, ANQGSEA. This CDR3 has 12 residues. V was cut by 2 bases and J by 3 bases, with 8 bases left in between. CDR3 nucleotides: TGCAGCGTTGAATCAGGGCACTACGAGCAGTACTTC. Its translation is CSVESGHYEQYF.